The source of this T cell receptor (beta chain) is a study of blood T cells in healthy people across ages. Study-level findings and limits: Changes in expanded clonotypes were possibly confounded, as the CMV status of donors was unknown.

Germline values: CDR1 MGHDK, CDR2 SYGVNS. The length of the CDR3 is 15 residues. V lost 1 base to trimming and J lost 3 bases, with 13 bases between them. The donors, aged roughly 6 to 95, were healthy Caucasians from Russia. Total RNA was extracted at no less than 6 micrograms per sample. With respect to this clonotype: Its antigen is currently unknown.

Alongside a J-beta primer mix, a sample-barcoded 5' primer served in a second PCR lasting about 6 to 11 cycles. TCRdb reprocessed the 5' RACE reads via MiXCR and lists one record per CDR3 protein. The repertoire holds 850,000 to 1,000,000 distinct CDR3 sequences, with roughly 50% as singletons. The sequenced sample consisted of blood. This clonotype originated in a woman aged 60 to 75 in good health. The chain links TRBV25-1 to TRBJ2-7, with TRBD2 as a possible D gene (6 bases). This CDR3 reads CASSEWRRGNYEQYF. The CDR3 DNA sequence: TGTGCCAGCAGTGAATGGAGGCGGGGAAACTACGAGCAGTACTTC.